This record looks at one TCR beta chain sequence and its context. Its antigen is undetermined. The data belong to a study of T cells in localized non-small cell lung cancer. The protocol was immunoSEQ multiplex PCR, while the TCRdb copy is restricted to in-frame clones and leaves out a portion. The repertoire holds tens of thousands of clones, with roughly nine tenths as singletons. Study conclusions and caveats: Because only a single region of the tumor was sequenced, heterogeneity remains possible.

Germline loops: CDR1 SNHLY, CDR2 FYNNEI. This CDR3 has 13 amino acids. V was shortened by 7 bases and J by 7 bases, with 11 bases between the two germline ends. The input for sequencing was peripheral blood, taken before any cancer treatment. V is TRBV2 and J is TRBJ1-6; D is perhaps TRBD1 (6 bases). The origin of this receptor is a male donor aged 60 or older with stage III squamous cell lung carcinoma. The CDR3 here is CASTGQQNSPLHF. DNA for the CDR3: TGTGCCAGCACAGGACAGCAAAATTCACCCCTCCACTTT.